The following is a TCR beta chain sequence with its context. This sample is part of a study of T cells in localized non-small cell lung cancer. The table came from immunoSEQ multiplex PCR; TCRdb's copy has only in-frame clones and leaves some out. The table lists some 33,000 clones, just under 80% of them singletons. Trimming took off 8 bases at V and 6 bases at J, with 20 bases between the two ends. Germline assignment: CDR1 SQVTM and CDR2 ANQGSEA. This CDR3 has 14 residues. V and J are TRBV29-1 and TRBJ2-1, with D perhaps matching TRBD1 (6 bases). Specimen: peripheral blood, collected before any cancer treatment. This receptor was identified in a male donor at least 60 years old with stage III squamous cell lung carcinoma. CDR3 in DNA: TGCAGCATAATTAGCAGGGGAAGTAGCAATGAGCAGTTCTTC. This codes for CSIISRGSSNEQFF.